This paragraph covers one T cell receptor beta chain sequence. Its target antigen remains unknown. Base quality data are lacking; no much larger clone is found one base away. Five infectious villitis placentae, four with confirmed cytomegalovirus and one with Toxoplasma gondii, were included and were not matched to other groups. The mothers in the infectious villitis group were younger, had smaller fetuses, and delivered preterm or had intrauterine demise in a couple of cases. Placentae were collected after delivery and examined grossly and histologically before archival tissue was selected. Five 10-micron scrolls were cut from each FFPE block, and DNA was isolated using the AllPrep DNA/RNA FFPE Tissue kit. DNA concentration and purity were evaluated by NanoDrop, whereas RNA quality was assessed on a Bioanalyzer. This entry is derived from a study of T cells in placental villitis. About the study as a whole: To test an allograft-versus-infection hypothesis, the study compared placental TCR-beta repertoires across three groups: villitis of unknown etiology, unaffected controls matched for gestational age, and infectious villitis.

The investigation overall reported the following: CMV-specific clone frequencies were higher in infectious CMV cases than in villitis of unknown etiology (roughly 0.011 vs 0.001), which did not differ from controls. Bulk tissue sequencing could not distinguish helper, regulatory or cytotoxic T cells, nor maternal versus fetal T cells, and excluded gamma-delta receptors. Small amounts of decidua were contained in the paraffin blocks, so some of the captured T cells, especially in controls, may have been decidual rather than villous infiltrates.

TCR-beta CDR3 regions were amplified from genomic DNA with the immunoSEQ v4 bias-controlled multiplex PCR assay, run blinded to group allocation. Reference gene primers were added alongside TCR-beta primers to estimate nucleated cell and T cell quantities per sample. Sequencing of the libraries was performed on an Illumina MiSeq with a 100-cycle paired-end protocol. For the original study's pipeline: Diversity and richness were calculated in immunoSEQ Analyzer software, with richness determined by iChao1 and clonality derived from Pielou evenness and Shannon diversity (0-1, with higher values meaning less diverse). CDR3 amino acid sequences together with V/J genes were queried against VDJdb for CMV, EBV and influenza A specificities, with confidence 3 and substitution 2 applied. The Morisita-Horn index was used to assess TCR-beta amino acid clonotype overlap between villitis of unknown etiology, infectious villitis and control repertoires. This immuneACCESS table, as held by TCRdb, lists in-frame sequences with V and J called but not all clones. Of the missing ones, under half trace to an unresolved V gene in checked studies; the others have no known cause. D and trimming were read from the DNA, whereas the V and J calls and clone size are those reported in that table. Within this sample are 2,500 to 4,000 clones, with 60% to 80% of them counted one time only. The ten largest clones take up about 17% of the sample.

V sheds 5 bases and J sheds 0 bases, leaving 5 bases between their ends. The CDR3 contains 13 residues, cysteine and phenylalanine counted. Only the CDR3 DNA stays, 39 bases, in frame from base 1. The germline V gene specifies MNHEY as CDR1 and SVGEGT as CDR2. This clonotype was sampled from a human patient with infectious villitis; the placental T cells may come from both mother and fetus. The V and J genes are TRBV6-2 or TRBV6-3 and TRBJ2-1; a weak D assignment points to TRBD2 (5 bases agree). Source material: placental tissue containing maternal and fetal cells. The bases are TGTGCCAGCAGTAGCGGCTCCTACAATGAGCAGTTCTTC. Translation gives CASSSGSYNEQFF.